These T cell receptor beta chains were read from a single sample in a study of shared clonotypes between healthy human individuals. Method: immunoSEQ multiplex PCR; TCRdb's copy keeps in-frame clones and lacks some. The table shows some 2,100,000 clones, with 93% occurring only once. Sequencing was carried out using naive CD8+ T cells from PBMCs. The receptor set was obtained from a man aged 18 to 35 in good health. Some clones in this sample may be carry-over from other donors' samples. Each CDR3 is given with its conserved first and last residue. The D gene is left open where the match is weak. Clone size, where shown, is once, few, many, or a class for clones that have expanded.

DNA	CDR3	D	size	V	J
TGTGCCAGCATAAATGGGCTAGCGGGTACCAATGAGCAGTTCTTC	CASINGLAGTNEQFF	TRBD2	.	TRBV2	TRBJ2-1
TGTGCCAGCAGCGCAGGGTCTAGCTTCGACAATGAGCAGTTCTTC	CASSAGSSFDNEQFF	.	.	TRBV11-1	TRBJ2-1
TGTGCCAGCAGCTCGGACAGGAAGCAGTTCTTC	CASSSDRKQFF	TRBD1	.	TRBV7-9	TRBJ2-1
TGTGCCAGCATCCTTACCTCCTTCCCGAACACTGAAGCTTTCTTT	CASILTSFPNTEAFF	.	.	TRBV7-8	TRBJ1-1
TGCGCCAGCAGCTCGTACTCGACAGAATATATGAACACTGAAGCTTTCTTT	CASSSYSTEYMNTEAFF	.	.	TRBV5-1	TRBJ1-1
TGTGCCAGCAGTTTATACGTGACAGACGGAGAAGAGACCCAGTACTTC	CASSLYVTDGEETQYF	.	.	TRBV28	TRBJ2-5
TGCGCCAGCAGTCCAAGGGATGGGGCAGGGGGTTTTGGCTACACCTTC	CASSPRDGAGGFGYTF	TRBD1	.	TRBV4-3	TRBJ1-2
TGTGCCAGCAGCGCCGGGGGGCGAACCGGGGAGCTGTTTTTT	CASSAGGRTGELFF	.	.	TRBV9	TRBJ2-2
TGTGCCAGTAGTATTGGGGACAGCTCCTACAATGAGCAGTTCTTC	CASSIGDSSYNEQFF	TRBD1	.	TRBV19	TRBJ2-1
TGTGCCTCCAGGGCCTCGAACACTGAAGCTTTCTTT	CASRASNTEAFF	.	.	TRBV10-3	TRBJ1-1
TGCACCAGCCATGAGCTACAAGGGATTTTCTTTCCCTATGGCTACACCTTC	CTSHELQGIFFPYGYTF	.	.	TRBV1	TRBJ1-2
TGTGCCTGGAGTAGAGGCGAGGGCTGGGAGCAGTACTTC	CAWSRGEGWEQYF	.	.	TRBV30	TRBJ2-7
TGTGCCAGCAGCCCGGGGGTCCCCTACGAGCAGTACTTC	CASSPGVPYEQYF	.	.	TRBV11-1	TRBJ2-7
TGCAGCGTTGAGGGACCGCCCGGCCCATTCTACGAGCAGTACTTC	CSVEGPPGPFYEQYF	.	.	TRBV29-1	TRBJ2-7
TGTGCCAGCAGCCCAAGCGTAGGTAGCGGCGGACCCTACGAGCAGTACTTC	CASSPSVGSGGPYEQYF	.	.	TRBV4-2	TRBJ2-7
TGTGCCAGCAGTTATGGCCGGAATGAAAAACTGTTTTTT	CASSYGRNEKLFF	.	few	TRBV6-5	TRBJ1-4
TGTGCCAGCAGGTCGGGGTGGGACTATGGCTACACCTTC	CASRSGWDYGYTF	.	once	TRBV9	TRBJ1-2
TGTGCCAGCAGCTTAAGTAGGGTCGGCTCTAGCACAGATACGCAGTATTTT	CASSLSRVGSSTDTQYF	.	.	TRBV7-3	TRBJ2-3
TGTGCCAGCAGCACTCAGAGGGTAAGCGGGAGGGAGCGGGCCGGGGAGCTGTTTTTT	CASSTQRVSGRERAGELFF	.	.	TRBV21-1	TRBJ2-2
TGCGCCAGCAGCCAAGATGTCTTCGGTCTTCTCTATGGCTACACCTTC	CASSQDVFGLLYGYTF	.	.	TRBV4-1	TRBJ1-2
TGTGCCAGCAGCGACAGGGAGTTCCAAGAGACCCAGTACTTC	CASSDREFQETQYF	.	.	TRBV9	TRBJ2-5
TGTGCCAGTAGCGAGGGGACAGGGGTTCGGGGCACTGAAGCTTTCTTT	CASSEGTGVRGTEAFF	TRBD1	.	TRBV27	TRBJ1-1
TGCGCCAGCAGCTTCGCAGGGGGCCTAGAGACCCAGTACTTC	CASSFAGGLETQYF	TRBD1	.	TRBV5-1	TRBJ2-5
TGTGCCAGTAGTATTGTGGGTGACGGGACCCAGTACTTC	CASSIVGDGTQYF	.	.	TRBV19	TRBJ2-5
TGTTGCTCAGTGGATCCTAACACCGGGGAGCTGTTTTTT	CCSVDPNTGELFF	.	.	TRBV5-6	TRBJ2-2
TGTGCCAGCAGTTTATTGTCGAACTACGAGCAGTACTTC	CASSLLSNYEQYF	.	.	TRBV28	TRBJ2-7
TGTGCCAGCGCAGCGTACGGCTATATGAACACTGAAGCTTTCTTT	CASAAYGYMNTEAFF	.	.	TRBV7-8	TRBJ1-1
TGTGCCAGCAGAGCGGACAGGGGAACCTACGAGCAGTACTTC	CASRADRGTYEQYF	TRBD1	.	TRBV2	TRBJ2-7
TGTGCCAGTAGTATAGGTAGGACACCCGTCTACGAGCAGTACTTC	CASSIGRTPVYEQYF	.	.	TRBV19	TRBJ2-7
TGTGCCATCAGTGAAGGGTTGCGGGGGCTGGGCACTGAAGCTTTCTTT	CAISEGLRGLGTEAFF	.	.	TRBV10-3	TRBJ1-1
TGTGCCAGTAGTAAGGGGTCGGGGGCGACTAATGAAAAACTGTTTTTT	CASSKGSGATNEKLFF	.	.	TRBV19	TRBJ1-4
TGTGCCAGCAGTTTCCGACAGGGGAGTTGGTACCCAGCTTTCTTT	CASSFRQGSWYPAFF	TRBD1	.	TRBV27	TRBJ1-1
TGTGCCAGCAGCGATGGGGCTAGCGGGAGTACCATTCAGTACTTC	CASSDGASGSTIQYF	TRBD2	.	TRBV9	TRBJ2-4
TGTGCCAGCAGTTTAAGGAATGGGGGGAACACTGAAGCTTTCTTT	CASSLRNGGNTEAFF	.	.	TRBV27	TRBJ1-1
TGTGCCAGCAGTCCCGGTCGGGAGGCGAATCAGCCCCAGCATTTT	CASSPGREANQPQHF	.	.	TRBV27	TRBJ1-5
TGTGCCAGCAGTTACTTTCGAACAGGGGTGCATGGCTACACCTTC	CASSYFRTGVHGYTF	TRBD1	.	TRBV6-5	TRBJ1-2
TGCAGCGTACGGGACAGGGGGAGTGAAAAACTGTTTTTT	CSVRDRGSEKLFF	TRBD1	few	TRBV29-1	TRBJ1-4
TGTGCCAGCAGTTTAGACGGAGCGAACACCGGGGAGCTGTTTTTT	CASSLDGANTGELFF	.	.	TRBV28	TRBJ2-2
TGTGCCACCAGCAGAGTCGGACCCACTGAAGCTTTCTTT	CATSRVGPTEAFF	.	once	TRBV15	TRBJ1-1
TGTGCCAGCAGCTCCCGACTAGCGAATGAGCAGTTCTTC	CASSSRLANEQFF	TRBD2	once	TRBV13	TRBJ2-1
TGTGCCAGCAGAAGGGGACCCTACACCGGGGAGCTGTTTTTT	CASRRGPYTGELFF	.	.	TRBV28	TRBJ2-2
TGTGCCAGTAGTATACTAGCGGGAGGATGGCATGAGCAGTTCTTC	CASSILAGGWHEQFF	TRBD2	.	TRBV19	TRBJ2-1
TGTGCCACCAGCGCGGGTCACTCCTACGAGCAGTACTTC	CATSAGHSYEQYF	.	.	TRBV15	TRBJ2-7
TGTGCCTGGAGCTATAACTACGAGCAGTACTTC	CAWSYNYEQYF	.	.	TRBV30	TRBJ2-7
TGTGCCAGCTCAGAGGACAGGGGGGGCGACGAGCAGTACTTC	CASSEDRGGDEQYF	TRBD1	.	TRBV18	TRBJ2-7
TGTGCCAGCAGTGAACGAGCGGGACTTCTACTACAAGAGACCCAGTACTTC	CASSERAGLLLQETQYF	TRBD2	.	TRBV25-1	TRBJ2-5
TGTGCCATCAGTCCGGGACAAGCCTTCTCCTACGAGCAGTACTTT	CAISPGQAFSYEQYF	.	.	TRBV10-3	TRBJ2-7
TGTGCCTCCTCCGGGGTCCTCTCCAATGAGCAGTTCTTC	CASSGVLSNEQFF	.	.	TRBV10-3	TRBJ2-1
TGTGCCAGCAGCTTTTCAGGGTATGATGAGCAGTTCTTC	CASSFSGYDEQFF	.	.	TRBV5-6	TRBJ2-1
TGTGCCAGCAGTGCTAGGGGACAGTCCTACGAGCAGTACTTC	CASSARGQSYEQYF	TRBD1	.	TRBV6-1	TRBJ2-7
TGTGCCAGCAGTGAAGCGCCGGCGGCAAAATGGGAGCAGTACTTC	CASSEAPAAKWEQYF	.	.	TRBV6-1	TRBJ2-7
TGTGCCAGCAGCCTCAATGGGGTCGCGGTCGAAGGCTACACCTTC	CASSLNGVAVEGYTF	.	.	TRBV7-9	TRBJ1-2
TGTGCCAGCAGCCCCAGACAGACCCTCTTCTACTATGGCTACACCTTC	CASSPRQTLFYYGYTF	.	.	TRBV7-2	TRBJ1-2
TGCGCCAGCAGCGTGGACAGGGGGCCAGGAAACACCATATATTTT	CASSVDRGPGNTIYF	TRBD1	.	TRBV5-1	TRBJ1-3
TGTGCCAGCAGCCCGGGGACAGGGGCCTACGAGCAGTACTTC	CASSPGTGAYEQYF	TRBD1	.	TRBV13	TRBJ2-7
TGTGCCAGCAGTTCCGGGACAGAGGCTTTCTTT	CASSSGTEAFF	TRBD1	few	TRBV28	TRBJ1-1
TGTGCCAGCAGCGAGAGGACAGGGGACACCACAGATACGCAGTATTTT	CASSERTGDTTDTQYF	TRBD1	.	TRBV7-2	TRBJ2-3
TGTGCCAGCAGCCCAACCCTCCACGATACGCAGTATTTT	CASSPTLHDTQYF	.	.	TRBV7-9	TRBJ2-3
TGTGCCAGCTCACCAGGGACTAGTAAGTACGAGCAGTACTTC	CASSPGTSKYEQYF	TRBD2	.	TRBV18	TRBJ2-7
TGTGCCAGCAGCGCTAGCGGGAGGGCCCCGGCCGGGGAGCTGTTTTTT	CASSASGRAPAGELFF	TRBD2	.	TRBV7-9	TRBJ2-2